Shown below are 25 T cell receptor beta chains from a single sample sequenced in a study of blood T cell repertoires in COVID-19. The repertoire was sequenced with immunoSEQ multiplex PCR; TCRdb's copy has only in-frame clones and lacks some. The table shows fewer than 250,000 clones, with approximately 80% occurring only once. The sample taken for sequencing was PBMCs or T cells enriched from blood (not recorded which). These receptors came from a woman in her forties or fifties with acute COVID-19.

V and J are TRBV7-8 and TRBJ2-4; 13 nucleotides match TRBD2. Unmatched junction bases numbered 22, after V lost 5 bases and J lost 0 bases. The CDR3 consists of 23 residues. Per germline, CDR1 SGHVS and CDR2 FQNEAQ. This chain's CDR3 is CASSPTSSTLAGGSALAKNIQYF. The CDR3 bases are TGTGCCAGCAGCCCCACATCGAGCACACTAGCGGGGGGGAGTGCCTTAGCCAAAAACATTCAGTACTTC.

This clone turned up a few times. The chain links TRBV7-2 to TRBJ1-3; 9 bases fit TRBD1. The CDR3 loop spans 14 amino acids. J was trimmed by 0 bases and V by 6 bases; bases with no gene match: 0. The V gene's germline CDR1 is SGHTA and CDR2 FQGNSA. As DNA, the CDR3 is TGTGCCAGCAGGGACAGGGGCTCTGGAAACACCATATATTTT. This translates into CASRDRGSGNTIYF.

This rearrangement joins TRBV27 to TRBJ1-5; D uncertain. Germline V gene sequence: CDR1 MNHEY, CDR2 SMNVEV (reference sequence). This CDR3 has 15 amino acids. The ends were cut back, 6 bases at V and 2 bases at J, with 14 bases in the middle. The CDR3 coding sequence is TGTGCCAGCAGCACCCGGGAGGAGGGCAATCAGCCCCAGCATTTT. It yields the protein CASSTREEGNQPQHF.

CDR3 region: CASRPRTGGFNEQYF. The CDR3 DNA follows: TGTGCCAGCAGACCCCGGACAGGGGGCTTTAACGAGCAGTACTTC. V usage is TRBV6-5 and J usage is TRBJ2-7; 11 bases fit TRBD1. Germline lookup yields CDR1 MNHEY and CDR2 SVGAGI. The CDR3 loop spans 15 amino acids. The J segment lost 5 bases and the V segment lost 6 bases, leaving 9 bases of the junction unmatched.

The gene calls are TRBV28 and TRBJ2-7, with D perhaps matching TRBD2 (5 bases). Per germline, CDR1 MDHEN and CDR2 SYDVKM. Trimming left V 2 bases short and J 2 bases short, with 10 bases between. The CDR3 has 14 amino acids. The chain's CDR3 is CASSLGLFPYEQYF. CDR3 DNA sequence: TGTGCCAGCAGTTTAGGACTCTTCCCCTACGAGCAGTACTTC.

The chain joins TRBV19 to TRBJ2-3; unclear D gene. The CDR3 runs to 14 residues. V was trimmed by 5 bases and J by 8 bases, leaving 17 bases between them. Germline-derived CDR1 and CDR2 are LNHDA and SQIVND (reference sequence). DNA of the CDR3: TGTGCCAGTAGTGAGGTGCTCGGCCGTGGTACGCAGTATTTT. It yields the protein CASSEVLGRGTQYF.

This sequence joins TRBV4-3 and TRBJ2-7; the match to TRBD2 covers 12 bases. CDR3 length equals 15 residues. With 1 base clipped from V and 7 bases from J, the junction kept 5 bases outside the gene matches. The V gene's germline CDR1 is LGHNA and CDR2 YSLEER. DNA for the CDR3: TGCGCCAGCAGCCAAGTGCTAGCGGGAGGGCTTGAGCAGTACTTC. It codes for CASSQVLAGGLEQYF.

The chain recombines TRBV6-2 or TRBV6-3 with TRBJ1-2; possible D gene TRBD1, 6 bases. The V gene lost 4 bases and the J gene lost 8 bases, with 35 bases spanning the gap. CDR3 length: 20 amino acids. Looked up from germline, CDR1 is MNHEY and CDR2 is SVGEGT. The CDR3 DNA is TGTGCCAGCAGTTCCCAACTACGCCCGACGGCGGGGGGGCATTCGAACGGCTACACCTTC. Protein: CASSSQLRPTAGGHSNGYTF.

This chain links TRBV29-1 with TRBJ2-3; 7 bases are a match to TRBD2. This CDR3 spans 13 amino acids. Trimming at V came to 5 bases and at J to 2 bases, leaving 4 bases not matched to a gene. Germline assignment: CDR1 SQVTM and CDR2 ANQGSEA. For the CDR3, the DNA is TGCAGCGTTCTAGCGGCCAACACAGATACGCAGTATTTT. Its protein product is CSVLAANTDTQYF.

This clone was recorded once. This sequence joins TRBV4-3 and TRBJ2-3, with TRBD2 as a possible D gene (7 bases). Trimming took off 0 bases at V and 1 base at J, with 14 bases between the two ends. The CDR3 totals 17 residues. The germline V gene has CDR1 LGHNA and CDR2 YSLEER. CDR3 region: CASSQEVGRGRTDTQYF. In DNA form, the CDR3 reads TGCGCCAGCAGCCAAGAGGTGGGGCGGGGGCGCACAGATACGCAGTATTTT.

The gene calls are TRBV30 and TRBJ2-3, with unresolved D. V was pared by 3 bases and J by 6 bases, with 10 bases between. Per germline, CDR1 GTSNPN and CDR2 SVGIG (reference sequence). The CDR3 is 12 amino acids. The CDR3: CAWSITVDTQYF. DNA of the CDR3: TGTGCCTGGAGCATAACGGTGGATACGCAGTATTTT. The full variable domain, in which reference TRBV30 and TRBJ2-3 provide the parts outside the CDR3, is SQTIHQWPATLVQPVGSPLSLECTVEGTSNPNLYWYRQAAGRGLQLLFYSVGIGQISSEVPQNLSASRPQDRQFILSSKKLLLSDSGFYLCAWSITVDTQYFGPGTRLTVL.

The count of this clone is one. The chain is built from TRBV5-1 and TRBJ2-2; TRBD1 is a possible D gene (5 bases). Trimming removed 0 bases at V and 7 bases at J, with 10 bases between. The CDR3 totals 14 residues. Germline assignment: CDR1 SGHRS and CDR2 YFSETQ. The CDR3 DNA sequence: TGCGCCAGCAGCTTGGCAGGGTCAGGCGGGGAGCTGTTTTTT. It yields the protein CASSLAGSGGELFF.

The chain combines TRBV7-9 with TRBJ2-1; perhaps TRBD2 as D (6 bases). Germline lookup yields CDR1 SEHNR and CDR2 FQNEAQ (reference sequence). Trimming removed 5 bases from V and 4 bases from J, with 12 bases in between. The CDR3 contains 14 residues. CDR3 residues: CASSLIGRYNEQFF. CDR3 bases: TGTGCCAGCAGCCTTATAGGGAGGTACAATGAGCAGTTCTTC. Together with reference TRBV7-9 and TRBJ2-1, the CDR3 gives the full variable domain: DTGVSQNPRHKITKRGQNVTFRCDPISEHNRLYWYRQTLGQGPEFLTYFQNEAQLEKSRLLSDRFSAERPKGSFSTLEIQRTEQGDSAMYLCASSLIGRYNEQFFGPGTRLTVL.

This chain joins TRBV29-1 and TRBJ2-3, with a weak D call TRBD2 (6 bases). Germline V gene data show CDR1 as SQVTM and CDR2 as ANQGSEA. The CDR3 totals 13 residues. Trimming took 4 bases from V and 6 from J, leaving 14 bases between them. CDR3 bases: TGCAGCGTTGTCGAGCGGGCCGGGGATACGCAGTATTTT. As protein: CSVVERAGDTQYF.

The J gene is TRBJ2-7, the V gene TRBV29-1; TRBD2 matches 9 bases. Trimming took 7 bases from V and 7 from J; bases not matched to a gene: 11. The germline V gene has CDR1 SQVTM and CDR2 ANQGSEA. The CDR3 runs 13 residues. The CDR3 loop is CSGAGLATGEQYF. In nucleotides, the CDR3 is TGCAGCGGGGCCGGACTAGCGACGGGGGAGCAGTACTTC.

In nucleotides, the CDR3 is TGTGCCAGCAGCTTTTTACGCGGGTACGAGCAGTACTTC. It encodes CASSFLRGYEQYF. The rearrangement uses TRBV11-2 and TRBJ2-7, with D possibly TRBD2 on 5 matching bases. The CDR3 is 13 residues long. The germline V and J ends were trimmed by 3 bases and 4 bases, with 10 bases remaining between them. The germline gives CDR1 SGHAT, CDR2 FQNNGV.

The chain carries TRBV3-1 (or the pseudogene TRBV3-2) and TRBJ1-5; TRBD1 is a possible D gene (6 bases). The germline V gene has CDR1 LGHDT and CDR2 YNNKEL (reference sequence). Trimming left V 0 bases short and J 4 bases short, with 16 bases between. The CDR3 has 17 residues. CDR3 nucleotide sequence: TGTGCCAGCAGCCAAGATGGGGGCTCCTCCTCTAATCAGCCCCAGCATTTT. As protein: CASSQDGGSSSNQPQHF.

The CDR3 is CASSQVGQYNSPLHF. In nucleotides, the CDR3 is TGTGCCAGCAGCCAAGTGGGACAGTATAATTCACCCCTCCACTTT. This sequence joins TRBV4-2 and TRBJ1-6; 7 bases map to TRBD1. The CDR3 is 15 residues long. J gave up 4 bases and V 1 base, and 1 base lay outside the gene matches. The germline V gene has CDR1 LGHNA and CDR2 YNFKEQ.

This clone was observed once. The V call is TRBV28, the J call TRBJ1-2; weak D call: TRBD1 (5 bases). CDR3 size: 15 residues. The germline V and J ends were trimmed by 3 bases and 5 bases, with 16 bases remaining between them. Looked up from germline, CDR1 is MDHEN and CDR2 is SYDVKM. CDR3 amino acids: CASSLVQGVRYGYTF. As DNA, the CDR3 is TGTGCCAGCAGTTTGGTCCAGGGTGTACGTTATGGCTACACCTTC.

This clone was detected only a few times. The rearrangement joins TRBV28 to TRBJ2-5, with 7 bases identical to TRBD1. Germline lookup yields CDR1 MDHEN and CDR2 SYDVKM. J gave up 5 bases and V 5 bases, and 8 bases lay outside the gene matches. This CDR3 spans 14 amino acids. The CDR3 nucleotides read TGTGCCAGCAGTCGAGACAGGGCATACGAGACCCAGTACTTC. Protein product: CASSRDRAYETQYF.

Remarks on this clone: Within the sample, other DNA sequences also encode this same CDR3. The rearrangement links TRBV28 to TRBJ1-1, with D tentatively TRBD1 (6 bases). The germline V gene encodes CDR1 MDHEN and CDR2 SYDVKM. The CDR3 sequence is 13 residues long. V shed 9 bases and J shed 1 base, with 12 bases lying between them. The CDR3 spells CASIQGGNTEAFF. CDR3 coding DNA: TGTGCCAGTATACAGGGTGGGAACACTGAAGCTTTCTTT.

The J gene is TRBJ2-2, the V gene TRBV19, with 10 bases lining up with TRBD2. The J segment lost 2 bases and the V segment lost 2 bases, leaving 5 bases of the junction unmatched. Germline V CDR1 and CDR2: LNHDA, SQIVND (reference sequence). The CDR3 is 17 residues long. CDR3 sequence: CASSIRLAGANTGELFF. CDR3 nucleotides: TGTGCCAGTAGTATACGGCTAGCGGGAGCTAACACCGGGGAGCTGTTTTTT.

This rearrangement joins TRBV10-3 to TRBJ2-2; 10 bases agree with TRBD2. From germline, CDR1 is ENHRY and CDR2 SYGVKD. J lost 7 bases, V lost 6 bases, and 17 bases had no gene match. This CDR3 is built from 18 residues. The CDR3 DNA sequence: TGTGCCATCAGCCCTACGACTAGCGGGCGAACCCAAATCGGGGAGCTGTTTTTT. It specifies CAISPTTSGRTQIGELFF.

This clone was found a few times. The chain employs TRBV29-1 and TRBJ2-3, with D possibly being TRBD2 (6 bases). Germline V lookup: CDR1 SQVTM, CDR2 ANQGSEA. V lost 3 bases and J lost 3, with 16 bases in between. There are 15 residues in the CDR3. DNA for the CDR3: TGCAGCGTTGACAAGCTCCGGGACTCGACAGATACGCAGTATTTT. Encoded protein: CSVDKLRDSTDTQYF.

The chain is built from TRBV29-1 and TRBJ1-2; 7 bases align to TRBD1. Germline V gives CDR1 SQVTM, CDR2 ANQGSEA. V was clipped by 3 bases and J by 7 bases; unmatched bases: 8. CDR3 length: 13 amino acids. DNA for the CDR3: TGCAGCGTTGATTTGGACAGGTGGCGTGGCTACACCTTC. Protein sequence: CSVDLDRWRGYTF.